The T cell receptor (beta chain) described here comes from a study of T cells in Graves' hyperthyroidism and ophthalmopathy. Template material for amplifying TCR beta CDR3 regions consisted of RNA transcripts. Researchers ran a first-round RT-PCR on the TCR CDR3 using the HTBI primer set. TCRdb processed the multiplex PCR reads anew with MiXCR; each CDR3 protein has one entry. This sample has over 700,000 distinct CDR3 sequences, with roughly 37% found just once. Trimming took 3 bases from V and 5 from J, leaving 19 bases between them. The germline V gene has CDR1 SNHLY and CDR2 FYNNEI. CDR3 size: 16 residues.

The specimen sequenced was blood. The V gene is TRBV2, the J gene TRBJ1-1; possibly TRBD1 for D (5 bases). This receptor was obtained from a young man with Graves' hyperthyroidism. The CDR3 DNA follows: TGTGCCAGCAGTGAGGGGCTCCTCGGAAAGGGAACTGAAGCTTTCTTT. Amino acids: CASSEGLLGKGTEAFF.